The 10 T cell receptor beta chains below all came from one sample that was sequenced in a study of T cell responses to AZD1222 COVID-19 vaccine. TCRdb's table, derived via immunoSEQ multiplex PCR, lists solely in-frame clones and lacks some. The profile shows 40,000 to 55,000 clones, roughly 90% of them singletons. The sequencing here drew on peripheral blood, taken 28 days after the second AZD1222 dose. The receptors were gathered from an adult who received the AZD1222 COVID-19 vaccine.

The V gene is TRBV3-1 (or the pseudogene TRBV3-2), the J gene TRBJ1-6; D is ambiguous. CDR1 is LGHDT and CDR2 is YNNKEL in the germline V gene (reference sequence). The CDR3 runs 12 residues. V was clipped by 5 bases and J by 13 bases, with 12 bases between them. The CDR3 DNA reads TGTGCCAGCAGCTTGAGCCCGGGGCCCCTCCACTTT. This sequence encodes CASSLSPGPLHF.

The V call is TRBV4-3, the J call TRBJ2-5; D might be TRBD1 or TRBD2, each matching 5 bases. CDR3 length: 15 amino acids. Germline CDR1 and CDR2: LGHNA and YSLEER. V lost 3 bases to trimming and J lost 8 bases, with 19 bases between them. CDR3 region: CASSQEPGLPGTQYF. The CDR3, as DNA: TGCGCCAGCAGCCAGGAACCGGGGCTCCCGGGAACCCAGTACTTC.

The chain employs TRBV3-1 (or the pseudogene TRBV3-2) and TRBJ2-5; 7 positions match TRBD2. The germline gives CDR1 LGHDT, CDR2 YNNKEL (reference sequence). With 6 bases clipped from V and 3 bases from J, the junction kept 1 base outside the gene matches. CDR3 length: 12 amino acids. The DNA of the CDR3 is TGTGCCAGCAGGAGCGGGGAAGAGACCCAGTACTTC. Protein: CASRSGEETQYF.

This clone was seen a handful of times. The chain recombines TRBV7-9 with TRBJ1-5; D remains ambiguous. With 5 bases removed from V and 5 bases from J, the gap between germline ends came to 13 bases. CDR1 is SEHNR and CDR2 is FQNEAQ in the germline V gene (reference sequence). CDR3 length: 14 amino acids. The CDR3 spells CASSPVGPDQPQHF. Written as DNA, the CDR3 is TGTGCCAGCAGCCCAGTCGGGCCCGATCAGCCCCAGCATTTT.

V gene TRBV5-6 combines with J gene TRBJ2-5, with D tentatively TRBD1 (6 bases). The CDR3 loop spans 12 amino acids. CDR1 and CDR2 from the germline V gene are SGHDT and YYEEEE. The V end was cut by 1 base, the J end by 7 bases, with 8 bases between. This chain's CDR3 is CASSLLQGTQYF. In nucleotides, the CDR3 is TGTGCCAGCAGCTTGCTACAGGGGACCCAGTACTTC.

V usage is TRBV11-2 and J usage is TRBJ2-1; the D gene could be TRBD1 or TRBD2 (5 bases each). V shed 5 bases and J shed 4 bases, with 12 bases lying between them. CDR1 is SGHAT and CDR2 is FQNNGV in the germline V gene. CDR3 length: 14 amino acids. The CDR3 reads CASSPGTNYNEQFF. CDR3 nucleotide sequence: TGTGCCAGCAGCCCAGGGACCAATTACAATGAGCAGTTCTTC.

The chain uses TRBV7-2 and TRBJ2-4; D is unclear. Germline V CDR1 and CDR2: SGHTA, FQGNSA. The V and J ends lost 5 bases and 0 bases respectively, with 11 bases between them. This CDR3 spans 15 amino acids. CDR3 DNA sequence: TGTGCCAGCAGCGACCGTCGAATAGCCAAAAACATTCAGTACTTC. It is translated as CASSDRRIAKNIQYF.

The rearrangement uses TRBV5-5 and TRBJ2-1; D might be TRBD2 (5 bases). This CDR3 has 16 residues. V shed 4 bases and J shed 8 bases, with 22 bases lying between them. Germline V gene data show CDR1 as SGHKS and CDR2 as YYEKEE (reference sequence). CDR3 bases: TGTGCCAGCAGCCCCGGCCGGGGTATTTCATTTGATGAGCAGTTCTTC. Encoded protein: CASSPGRGISFDEQFF.

The chain is built from TRBV12-3 or TRBV12-4 and TRBJ2-1; D gene unclear. V was trimmed by 5 bases and J by 9 bases, leaving 11 bases between them. CDR3 length equals 12 residues. Here the CDR3 DNA reads TGTGCCAGCAGTGACACGTTGGGTGAGCAGTTCTTC. Translation gives CASSDTLGEQFF.

The V call is TRBV28, the J call TRBJ2-7, with 8 bases identical to TRBD2. This CDR3 comprises 14 residues. J was trimmed by 4 bases and V by 5 bases; bases with no gene match: 7. Per the germline V gene, CDR1 is MDHEN and CDR2 is SYDVKM. The CDR3 nucleotides are TGTGCCAGCAGTCCCCACAGCGGGAGTTACGAGCAGTACTTC. Protein sequence: CASSPHSGSYEQYF.